Below, 18 T cell receptor beta chains from the same sample are listed, as sequenced in a study of cytomegalovirus exposure and HLA in healthy donors. The PCR was carried out with 60 Vbeta primers and 13 Jbeta primers. Assay: immunoSEQ multiplex PCR; the TCRdb copy retains only in-frame clones and omits some. The sample includes about 64,000 clones, more than 60% of them seen just once. The sample consisted of PBMCs. These receptors were collected from a male donor in good health and CMV-seropositive.

The CDR3 bases are TGTGCCAGCTCACCATCCGCAGGGGGCAAAGAAGAAAAACTGTTTTTT. Its protein is CASSPSAGGKEEKLFF. The chain uses TRBV18 and TRBJ1-4; 8 nucleotides line up with TRBD1. V lost 2 bases and J lost 8; bases outside the gene matches: 10. CDR1 and CDR2 from the germline V gene are KGHSH and LQKENI. The CDR3 is made up of 16 amino acids.

The count of this clone is one. The J gene is TRBJ2-5, the V gene TRBV28; 7 bases are shared with TRBD2. Trimming took 6 bases from V and 2 from J; bases not matched to a gene: 12. There are 16 residues in the CDR3. The germline CDR1 and CDR2 sequences are MDHEN and SYDVKM. The CDR3 DNA is TGTGCCAGCAGCCTCCTCGGGGGGAAACGGCAAGAGACCCAGTACTTC. Translated: CASSLLGGKRQETQYF.

The table lists this clone with a count of one. V and J are TRBV7-9 and TRBJ2-5; possibly TRBD2 for D (6 bases). The CDR3 length is 17 residues. Germline CDR1 SEHNR, CDR2 FQNEAQ (reference sequence). The V end lost 2 bases, the J end lost 5 bases, and 21 bases lay between the germline ends. CDR3 coding DNA: TGTGCCAGCAGCTTATTGGCCCGGGACTCTAGTATCGAGACCCAGTACTTC. This gives the protein CASSLLARDSSIETQYF.

The V call is TRBV30, the J call TRBJ1-3, with unresolved D. V was shortened by 3 bases and J by 3 bases, with 15 bases between the two germline ends. This CDR3 is built from 15 residues. Germline V gives CDR1 GTSNPN, CDR2 SVGIG (reference sequence). The CDR3 coding sequence is TGTGCCTGGAGAGGGAGGGCTTTCGGTGGAAACACCATATATTTT. It translates to CAWRGRAFGGNTIYF.

This chain joins TRBV11-2 and TRBJ2-1; TRBD2 might be the D (6 bases). Germline CDR1 and CDR2: SGHAT and FQNNGV. Trimming removed 5 bases from V and 12 bases from J, with 14 bases in between. CDR3 length: 12 amino acids. CDR3 DNA: TGTGCCAGCAGCCAAAGTGGGACTTGGCAGTTCTTC. It translates to CASSQSGTWQFF.

This clone was observed a single time. The chain is built from TRBV5-1 and TRBJ1-2, with D uncertain. Germline CDR1 SGHRS, CDR2 YFSETQ. The V end was cut by 2 bases, the J end by 7 bases, with 9 bases between. The CDR3 totals 12 residues. In nucleotides, the CDR3 is TGCGCCAGCAGCTTCACGGGAGGTGGCTACACCTTC. It encodes CASSFTGGGYTF.

This clone was picked up a small number of times. The V call is TRBV6-4, the J call TRBJ1-1; unclear D gene. Deletions cut 0 bases from V and 4 bases from J, with 9 bases between. The germline V gene has CDR1 MRHNA and CDR2 SNTAGT. The length of the CDR3 is 14 residues. The CDR3 protein is CASSDSSRGTEAFF. The CDR3 DNA sequence: TGTGCCAGCAGTGACTCTTCTCGGGGCACTGAAGCTTTCTTT.

This clone turned up a few times. J is TRBJ1-4 and V is TRBV7-9, with 7 bases lining up with TRBD1. Germline assignment: CDR1 SEHNR and CDR2 FQNEAQ (reference sequence). Unmatched junction bases numbered 8, after V lost 5 bases and J lost 5 bases. The CDR3 covers 15 residues. This CDR3 is CASSLSGTENEKLFF. CDR3 in DNA: TGTGCCAGCAGCCTATCCGGGACAGAGAATGAAAAACTGTTTTTT. The full variable domain, with the rest looked up from reference TRBV7-9 and TRBJ1-4, is DTGVSQNPRHKITKRGQNVTFRCDPISEHNRLYWYRQTLGQGPEFLTYFQNEAQLEKSRLLSDRFSAERPKGSFSTLEIQRTEQGDSAMYLCASSLSGTENEKLFFGSGTQLSVL.

V usage is TRBV6-1 and J usage is TRBJ2-3; the match to TRBD2 covers 10 bases. Germline loops: CDR1 MNHNS, CDR2 SASEGT. V was pared by 1 base and J by 6 bases, with 4 bases of the junction left unmatched. The CDR3 has 15 amino acids. CDR3 amino acids: CASSEVSGGADTQYF. CDR3 coding DNA: TGTGCCAGCAGTGAAGTGAGCGGGGGGGCGGATACGCAGTATTTT.

Here the CDR3 reads CAWSDRQGSYSGNTIYF. For the CDR3, the DNA is TGTGCCTGGAGTGATCGGCAGGGATCATACTCTGGAAACACCATATATTTT. V and J are TRBV30 and TRBJ1-3, with a tentative D call TRBD1 (5 bases). V lost 1 base, J lost 0 bases, and 16 bases lay in between. Germline-derived CDR1 and CDR2 are GTSNPN and SVGIG (reference sequence). The CDR3 length is 17 residues. The variable domain in full, completed from reference TRBV30 and TRBJ1-3, reads SQTIHQWPATLVQPVGSPLSLECTVEGTSNPNLYWYRQAAGRGLQLLFYSVGIGQISSEVPQNLSASRPQDRQFILSSKKLLLSDSGFYLCAWSDRQGSYSGNTIYFGEGSWLTVV.

V gene TRBV2 combines with J gene TRBJ1-2; 7 bases align to TRBD1. This CDR3 spans 12 amino acids. J gave up 7 bases and V 8 bases, and 7 bases lay outside the gene matches. Germline assignment: CDR1 SNHLY and CDR2 FYNNEI. This chain's CDR3 is CASAGGSGGYTF. CDR3 DNA sequence: TGTGCCAGCGCAGGGGGATCTGGTGGCTACACCTTC.

The V and J genes are TRBV4-1 and TRBJ1-5, with 7 bases lining up with TRBD1. The length of the CDR3 is 15 residues. Per germline, CDR1 MGHRA and CDR2 YSYEKL. Germline trimming cut 3 bases from V and 4 bases from J; bases unmatched to any gene: 6. In nucleotides, the CDR3 is TGCGCCAGCAGCCAGGACGGACAGGCTAATCAGCCCCAGCATTTT. Protein product: CASSQDGQANQPQHF.

This clone showed up just a few times. This chain joins TRBV29-1 and TRBJ2-3, with a weak D call TRBD1 (5 bases). The CDR3 has 14 amino acids. V shed 4 bases and J shed 0 bases, with 11 bases lying between them. The germline V gene has CDR1 SQVTM and CDR2 ANQGSEA. The CDR3 loop reads CSVGGHSSTDTQYF. The CDR3 DNA reads TGCAGCGTTGGGGGCCACAGTAGCACAGATACGCAGTATTTT.

This rearrangement joins TRBV4-1 to TRBJ1-5; maybe TRBD1 (6 bases). Germline CDR1 and CDR2: MGHRA and YSYEKL. This CDR3 is 15 amino acids long. V was clipped by 7 bases and J by 9 bases, with 22 bases between them. CDR3 nucleotides: TGCGCCAGCACCCAGACAGGTAGTGATAGTTGGCCCCAGCATTTT. It is translated as CASTQTGSDSWPQHF.

This clone has just a few counts. The chain combines TRBV6-4 with TRBJ2-1, with TRBD2 matching 10 bases. The germline CDR1 and CDR2 sequences are MRHNA and SNTAGT. V shed 0 bases, J shed 4 bases, and the junction held 0 bases outside the gene matches. There are 15 residues in the CDR3. CDR3: CASSDSAGGYNEQFF. In DNA, the CDR3 is TGTGCCAGCAGTGACTCAGCGGGGGGGTACAATGAGCAGTTCTTC.

The chain combines TRBV7-6 with TRBJ2-7, with 8 bases aligning to TRBD2. The CDR3 length is 15 residues. Per germline, CDR1 SGHVS and CDR2 FNYEAQ. With V trimmed by 5 bases and J by 2 bases, 8 bases remained unmatched. The CDR3 DNA reads as TGTGCCAGCAGCCCTATCGCCGGGGGGGCCTACGAGCAGTACTTC. As protein: CASSPIAGGAYEQYF.

The chain couples TRBV27 to TRBJ2-1; the match to TRBD1 covers 9 bases. The CDR3 runs 17 residues. The germline gives CDR1 MNHEY, CDR2 SMNVEV (reference sequence). With 5 bases clipped from V and 9 bases from J, the junction kept 17 bases outside the gene matches. The CDR3 coding sequence is TGTGCCAGCAGTCCCTGGACAGGGGATGATGGAGGGAGTGAGCAGTTCTTC. Translated: CASSPWTGDDGGSEQFF.

The V call is TRBV9, the J call TRBJ1-6, with 7 nucleotides matching TRBD1. V lost 3 bases and J lost 3; bases outside the gene matches: 9. This CDR3 region has 17 residues. CDR1 and CDR2 (germline): SGDLS, YYNGEE. The CDR3 here is CASSGSDRAGYNSPLHF. The CDR3 DNA reads as TGTGCCAGCAGCGGATCCGACAGGGCTGGCTATAATTCACCCCTCCACTTT.